This T cell receptor (beta chain) was obtained from a study of T cell changes during pregnancy in multiple sclerosis. Profiled with immunoSEQ multiplex PCR; TCRdb holds only in-frame clones, not every one. This table holds about 49,000 clones, about 90% found once. Germline V gene lookup returns CDR1 SGHTA and CDR2 FQGNSA. The CDR3 sequence is 17 residues long. V was clipped by 6 bases and J by 0 bases, with 17 bases between them. The sequence derives from a female donor in good health, enrolled as a control in a pregnancy study. This specimen consisted of peripheral blood, obtained after pregnancy. V and J are TRBV7-2 and TRBJ1-4; D remains unclear. In DNA, the CDR3 is TGTGCCAGCAGTCAGTCCGCCCCCCTCGCAACTAATGAAAAACTGTTTTTT. Its translation: CASSQSAPLATNEKLFF. Full variable domain (missing parts from reference TRBV7-2 and TRBJ1-4): GAGVSQSPSNKVTEKGKDVELRCDPISGHTALYWYRQSLGQGLEFLIYFQGNSAPDKSGLPSDRFSAERTGGSVSTLTIQRTQQEDSAVYLCASSQSAPLATNEKLFFGSGTQLSVL.